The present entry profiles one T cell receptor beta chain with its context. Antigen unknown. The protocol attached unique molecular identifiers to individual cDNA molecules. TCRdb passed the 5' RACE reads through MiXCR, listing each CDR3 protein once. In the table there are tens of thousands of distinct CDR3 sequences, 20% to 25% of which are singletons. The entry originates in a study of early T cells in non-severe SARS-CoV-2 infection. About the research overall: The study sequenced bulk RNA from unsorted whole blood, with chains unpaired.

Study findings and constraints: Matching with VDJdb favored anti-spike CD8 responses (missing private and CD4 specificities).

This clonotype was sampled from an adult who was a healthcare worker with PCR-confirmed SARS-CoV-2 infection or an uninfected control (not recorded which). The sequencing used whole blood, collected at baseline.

CDR3 DNA: TGTGCCAGCATTGCGCAGGGGGACACCATATATTTT. Its translation: CASIAQGDTIYF. This chain joins TRBV12-3 or TRBV12-4 and TRBJ1-3; 7 bases line up with TRBD1. The V gene end was trimmed by 7 bases and the J gene end by 8 bases; junction bases not matched to a gene: 5. This CDR3 spans 12 amino acids.